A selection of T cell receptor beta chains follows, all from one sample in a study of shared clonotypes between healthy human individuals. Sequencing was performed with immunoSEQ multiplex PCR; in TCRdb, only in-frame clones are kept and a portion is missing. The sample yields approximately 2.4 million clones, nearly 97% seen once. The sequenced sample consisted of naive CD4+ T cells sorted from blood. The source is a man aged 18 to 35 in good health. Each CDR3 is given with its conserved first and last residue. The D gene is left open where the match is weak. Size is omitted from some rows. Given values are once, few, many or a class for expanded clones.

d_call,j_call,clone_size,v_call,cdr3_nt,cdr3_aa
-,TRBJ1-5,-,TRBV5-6,TGTGCCAGCAGCTTGGGCGGGCATAGCAATCAGCCCCAGCATTTT,CASSLGGHSNQPQHF
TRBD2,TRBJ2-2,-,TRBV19,TGTGCCAGTAGTATCCCCCCGAAGACTAGCGGGGGTAACACCGGGGAGCTGTTTTTT,CASSIPPKTSGGNTGELFF
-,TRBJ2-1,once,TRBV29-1,TGCAGCGTTTACCTCACGGGGAGCTCCTACAATGAGCAGTTCTTC,CSVYLTGSSYNEQFF
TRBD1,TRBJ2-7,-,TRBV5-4,TGTGCCAGCAGCCGACAGGGAACCCACGAGCAGTACTTC,CASSRQGTHEQYF
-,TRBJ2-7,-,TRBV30,TGTGCCTGGGGGACTGGGATCGTATACGAGCAGTACTTC,CAWGTGIVYEQYF
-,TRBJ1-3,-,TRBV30,TGTGCCTGGAGTGTTGGGCTAGTCAAATCCCGCTCTCTCTCTGGAAACACCATATATTTT,CAWSVGLVKSRSLSGNTIYF
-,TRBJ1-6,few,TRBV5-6,TGTGCCAGCAGCTTGGGACCCAGGGCTCCTTCACCCCTCCACTTT,CASSLGPRAPSPLHF
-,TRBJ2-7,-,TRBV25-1,TGTGCCAGCAGCGCTCTTGGGATCTCCTACGAGCAGTACTTC,CASSALGISYEQYF
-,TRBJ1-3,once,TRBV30,TGTGCCTGGAGTATCGGCGCGGGGGCGGTGGGAAACACCATATATTTT,CAWSIGAGAVGNTIYF
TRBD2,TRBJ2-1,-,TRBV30,TGTGCCTGGAGTAAATTAGCGGGAGGGCCTGGGAATGAGCAGTTCTTC,CAWSKLAGGPGNEQFF
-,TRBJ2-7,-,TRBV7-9,TGTGCCAGCAGCTTATATGGCAGCCCGGCCTACGAGCAGTACTTC,CASSLYGSPAYEQYF
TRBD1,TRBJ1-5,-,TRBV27,TGTGCCAGCAGACAGGGGAATCAGCCCCAGCATTTT,CASRQGNQPQHF
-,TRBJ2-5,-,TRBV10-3,TGTGCCATCAGTGAGTCGGGCCATGAAGAGACCCAGTACTTC,CAISESGHEETQYF
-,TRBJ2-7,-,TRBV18,TGTGCCAGCTCACCAGCACAGGGCTTCTCCTACGAGCAGTACTTC,CASSPAQGFSYEQYF
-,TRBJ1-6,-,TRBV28,TGTGCCAGCATCTCCCGGGGGACGCAGAGTAATTCACCCCTCCACTTT,CASISRGTQSNSPLHF
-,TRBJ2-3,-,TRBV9,TGTGCCAGCAGCGCCGAGGCTATAACTACGCAGTATTTT,CASSAEAITTQYF
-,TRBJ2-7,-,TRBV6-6,TGTGCCAGCAGTTACCCGGGACGGACCTACGAGCAGTACTTC,CASSYPGRTYEQYF
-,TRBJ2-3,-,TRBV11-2,TGTGCCAGCAGCTTAGTAGCGAGGCAGGATACGCAGTATTTT,CASSLVARQDTQYF
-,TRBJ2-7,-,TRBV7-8,TGTGCCAGCAGCTTAAAACGGATCCCCCACGAGCAGTACTTC,CASSLKRIPHEQYF
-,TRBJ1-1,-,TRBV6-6,TGTGCCAGCAGTTACTCGAAAGCTGAAGCTTTCTTT,CASSYSKAEAFF
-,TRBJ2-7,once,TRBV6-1,TGTGCCAGCAGTGAAACCCTCTCAGACAGGAGTCAGTACTTC,CASSETLSDRSQYF
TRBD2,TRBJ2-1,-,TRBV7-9,TGTGCCAGCAGCTTACTAGCGGCTACCTACAATGAGCAGTTCTTC,CASSLLAATYNEQFF
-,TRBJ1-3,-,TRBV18,TGTGCCAGCTCACCACCGGGACGGCCGAGCTCTGGAAACACCATATATTTT,CASSPPGRPSSGNTIYF
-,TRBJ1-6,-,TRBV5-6,TGTGCCAGCAGCAGACGAGGGAAATTTACACCCCTCCACTTT,CASSRRGKFTPLHF
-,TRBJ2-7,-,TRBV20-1,TGCAGTGCTAGTTTCGAGAGAGAGCAGTACTTC,CSASFEREQYF
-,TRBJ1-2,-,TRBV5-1,TGCGCCAGCAGCTTTGGGGGGTCGGCTAACTATGGCTACACCTTC,CASSFGGSANYGYTF
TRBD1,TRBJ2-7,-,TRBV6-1,TGTGCCAGCAGTGAAAGAAGGGCAGGGGGCGCCTACTACGAGCAGTACTTC,CASSERRAGGAYYEQYF
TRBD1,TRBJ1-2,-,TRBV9,TGTGCCAGCAGCCCAAAGGGACAGCACTATGGCTACACCTTC,CASSPKGQHYGYTF
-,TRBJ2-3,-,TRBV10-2,TGCGCCAGCCACCAGGGGGGGGGAGATACGCAGTATTTT,CASHQGGGDTQYF
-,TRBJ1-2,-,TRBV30,TGTGCCTGGAGTGTAGGAGGCAATAACTATGGCTACACCTTC,CAWSVGGNNYGYTF
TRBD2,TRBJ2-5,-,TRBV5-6,TGTGCCAGCAGTTTAGGACTAGCGGGAGGCCAAGAGACCCAGTACTTC,CASSLGLAGGQETQYF
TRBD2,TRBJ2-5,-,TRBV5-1,TGCGCCAGCAGCTTAGGACTAGCGGGGGGGCTCTCAGAGACCCAGTACTTC,CASSLGLAGGLSETQYF
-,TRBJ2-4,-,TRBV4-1,TGCGCCAGCAGCCAAGAGGGTCTAGTCCCGGACATTCAGTACTTC,CASSQEGLVPDIQYF
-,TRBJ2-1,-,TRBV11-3,TGTGCCAGCAGCCTAACAGGAACACCATCCTACAATGAGCAGTTCTTC,CASSLTGTPSYNEQFF
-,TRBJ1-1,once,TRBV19,TGTGCCAGTAATCCTATCTTTGCCACTGAAGCTTTCTTT,CASNPIFATEAFF
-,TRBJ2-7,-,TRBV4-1,TGCGCCAGCAGCCAACCCCCTGTCGGCCGGTCCGAGCAGTACTTC,CASSQPPVGRSEQYF
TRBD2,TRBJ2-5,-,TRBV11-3,TGTGCCAGCAGCATCCGAGGGACTAGCAGAGAGACCCAGTACTTC,CASSIRGTSRETQYF
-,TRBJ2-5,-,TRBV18,TGTGCCAGCTCACCACCGGCGGGATTCGAGACCCAGTACTTC,CASSPPAGFETQYF
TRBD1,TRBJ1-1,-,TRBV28,TGTGCCAGCAGTTTAAAGGGGGCGTACGCTGAAGCTTTCTTT,CASSLKGAYAEAFF
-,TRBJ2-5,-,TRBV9,TGTGCCAGCAGCGTAGATCAGGGGCGAGTTAGAGAGACCCAGTACTTC,CASSVDQGRVRETQYF
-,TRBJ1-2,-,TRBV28,TGTGCCAGCAGTTTACCAAACTATGGCTACACCTTC,CASSLPNYGYTF
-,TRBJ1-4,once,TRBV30,TGTGCCTGGAGTGGGAACTTGAGACTGTTTTTT,CAWSGNLRLFF
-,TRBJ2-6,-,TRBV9,TGTGCCAGCAGCGTAGCAGGAGGGGCCGGGGCCAACGTCCTGACTTTC,CASSVAGGAGANVLTF
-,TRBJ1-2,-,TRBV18,TGTGCCAGCTCCCCAGACAATAACTATGGCTACACCTTC,CASSPDNNYGYTF
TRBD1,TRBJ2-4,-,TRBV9,TGTGCCAGCAGCGTAGATGAGGGGGCGCGAGCCAAAAACATTCAGTACTTC,CASSVDEGARAKNIQYF
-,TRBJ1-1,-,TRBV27,TGTGCCAGCGCGCGGGTGGCGCACACTGAAGCTTTCTTT,CASARVAHTEAFF